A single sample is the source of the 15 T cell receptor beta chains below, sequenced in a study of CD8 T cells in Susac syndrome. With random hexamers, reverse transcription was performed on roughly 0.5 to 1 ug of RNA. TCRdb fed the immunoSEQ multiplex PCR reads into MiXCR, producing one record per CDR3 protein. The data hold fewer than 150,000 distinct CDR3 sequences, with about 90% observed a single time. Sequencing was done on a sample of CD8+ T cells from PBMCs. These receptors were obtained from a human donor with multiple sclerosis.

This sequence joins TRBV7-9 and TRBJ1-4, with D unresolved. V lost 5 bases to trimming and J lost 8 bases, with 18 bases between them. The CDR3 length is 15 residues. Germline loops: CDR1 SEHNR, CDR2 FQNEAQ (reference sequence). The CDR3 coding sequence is TGTGCCAGCAGCACCCCCGCCCCCATGGGCGAAAAACTGTTTTTT. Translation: CASSTPAPMGEKLFF.

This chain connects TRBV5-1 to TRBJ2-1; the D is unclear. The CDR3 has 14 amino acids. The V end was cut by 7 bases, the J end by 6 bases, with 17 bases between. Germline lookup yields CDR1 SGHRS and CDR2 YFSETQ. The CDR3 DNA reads TGCGCCAGCCATCTCTTGAGTGAACCCAATGAGCAGTTCTTC. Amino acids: CASHLLSEPNEQFF.

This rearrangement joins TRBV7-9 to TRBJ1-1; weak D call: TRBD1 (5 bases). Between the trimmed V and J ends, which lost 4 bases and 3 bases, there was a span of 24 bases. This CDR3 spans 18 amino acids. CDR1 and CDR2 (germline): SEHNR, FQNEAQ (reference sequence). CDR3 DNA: TGTGCCAGCAGCTCCCCCCCCCGGTTGGGACTCATGGACACTGAAGCTTTCTTT. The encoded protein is CASSSPPRLGLMDTEAFF.

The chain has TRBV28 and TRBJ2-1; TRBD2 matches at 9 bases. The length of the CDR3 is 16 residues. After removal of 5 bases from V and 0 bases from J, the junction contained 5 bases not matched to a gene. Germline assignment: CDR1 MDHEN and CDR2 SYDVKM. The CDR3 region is CASSHLSGSSYNEQFF. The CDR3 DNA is TGTGCCAGCAGTCACCTTAGCGGGAGCTCCTACAATGAGCAGTTCTTC.

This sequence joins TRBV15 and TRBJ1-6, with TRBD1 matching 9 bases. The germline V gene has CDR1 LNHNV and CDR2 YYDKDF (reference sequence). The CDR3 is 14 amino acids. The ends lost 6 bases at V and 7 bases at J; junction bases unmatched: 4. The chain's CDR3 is CATSTGQGNSPLHF. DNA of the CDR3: TGTGCCACCAGTACTGGACAGGGGAATTCACCCCTCCACTTT. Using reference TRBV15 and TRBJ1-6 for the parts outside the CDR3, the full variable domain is DAMVIQNPRYQVTQFGKPVTLSCSQTLNHNVMYWYQQKSSQAPKLLFHYYDKDFNNEADTPDNFQSRRPNTSFCFLDIRSPGLGDTAMYLCATSTGQGNSPLHFGNGTRLTVT.

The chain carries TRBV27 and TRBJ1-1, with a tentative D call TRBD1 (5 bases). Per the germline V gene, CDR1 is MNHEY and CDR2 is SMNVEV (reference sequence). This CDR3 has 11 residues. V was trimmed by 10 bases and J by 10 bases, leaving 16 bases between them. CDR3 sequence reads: CATKTGLLAFF. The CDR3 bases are TGTGCCACAAAAACAGGCCTTTTAGCTTTCTTT.

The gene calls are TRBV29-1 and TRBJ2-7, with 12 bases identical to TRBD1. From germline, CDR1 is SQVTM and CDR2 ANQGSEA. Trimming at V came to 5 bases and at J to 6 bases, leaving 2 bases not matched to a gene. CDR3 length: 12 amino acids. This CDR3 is CSVPGQGAEQYF. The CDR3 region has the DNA TGCAGCGTTCCGGGACAGGGGGCCGAGCAGTACTTC.

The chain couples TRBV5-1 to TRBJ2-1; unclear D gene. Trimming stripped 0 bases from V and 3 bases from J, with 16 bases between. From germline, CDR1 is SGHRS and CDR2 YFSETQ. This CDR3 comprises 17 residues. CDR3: CASSLGLRGGFYNEQFF. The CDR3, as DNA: TGCGCCAGCAGCTTGGGACTTAGAGGTGGCTTCTACAATGAGCAGTTCTTC.

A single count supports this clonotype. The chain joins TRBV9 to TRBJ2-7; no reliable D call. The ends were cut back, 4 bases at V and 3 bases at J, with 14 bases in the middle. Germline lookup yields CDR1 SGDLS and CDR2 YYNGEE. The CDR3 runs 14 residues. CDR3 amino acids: CASSPPGSFYEQYF. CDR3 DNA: TGTGCCAGCAGCCCCCCGGGCAGCTTCTACGAGCAGTACTTC.

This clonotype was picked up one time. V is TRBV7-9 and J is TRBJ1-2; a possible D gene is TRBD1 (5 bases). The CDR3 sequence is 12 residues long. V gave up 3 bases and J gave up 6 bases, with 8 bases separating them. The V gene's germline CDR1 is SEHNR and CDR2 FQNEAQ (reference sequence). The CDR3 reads CASSFGTDGYTF. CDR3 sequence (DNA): TGTGCCAGCAGCTTTGGGACCGATGGCTACACCTTC.

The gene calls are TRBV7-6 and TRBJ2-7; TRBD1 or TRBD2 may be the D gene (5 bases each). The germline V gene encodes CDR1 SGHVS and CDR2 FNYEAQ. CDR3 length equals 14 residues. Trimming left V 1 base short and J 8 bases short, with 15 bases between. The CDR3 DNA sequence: TGTGCCAGCAGCTTAGTGGGGGAGAAGGGGAAGCAGTACTTC. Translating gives CASSLVGEKGKQYF.

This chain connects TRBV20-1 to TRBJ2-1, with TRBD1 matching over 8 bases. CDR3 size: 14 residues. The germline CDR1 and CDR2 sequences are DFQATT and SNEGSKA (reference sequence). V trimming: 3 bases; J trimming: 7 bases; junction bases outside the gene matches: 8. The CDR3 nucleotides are TGCAGTGCTAGTGGGACAGGCTTAACAAATGAGCAGTTCTTC. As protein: CSASGTGLTNEQFF.

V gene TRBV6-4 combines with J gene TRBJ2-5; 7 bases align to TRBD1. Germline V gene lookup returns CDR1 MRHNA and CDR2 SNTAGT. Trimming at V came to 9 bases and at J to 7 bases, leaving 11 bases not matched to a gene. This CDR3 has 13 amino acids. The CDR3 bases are TGTGCCAGGGTAACAGGGGCCGGTGGGACCCAGTACTTC. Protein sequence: CARVTGAGGTQYF.

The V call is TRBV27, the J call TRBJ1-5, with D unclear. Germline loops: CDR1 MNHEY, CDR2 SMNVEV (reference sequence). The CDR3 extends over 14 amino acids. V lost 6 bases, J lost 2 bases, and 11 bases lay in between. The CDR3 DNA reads TGTGCCAGCAGACCCTCCTGGGGCAATCAGCCCCAGCATTTT. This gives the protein CASRPSWGNQPQHF.

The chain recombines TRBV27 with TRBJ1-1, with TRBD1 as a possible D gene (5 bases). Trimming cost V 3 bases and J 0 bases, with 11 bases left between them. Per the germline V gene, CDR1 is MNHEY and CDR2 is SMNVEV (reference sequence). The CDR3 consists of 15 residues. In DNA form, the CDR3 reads TGTGCCAGCAGTTTCTCCACAGGATTGAACACTGAAGCTTTCTTT. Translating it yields CASSFSTGLNTEAFF.